The clone carrying this TCR beta chain occurred a few times. The data were obtained in a study of response to subunit inactivated influenza vaccine. TCRdb re-derived calls from the RT-PCR reads in MiXCR, one entry per CDR3 protein. The sample holds roughly 630,000 distinct CDR3 sequences, 14% seen once. The CDR3 has 16 amino acids. Germline CDR1 reads SNHLY; CDR2 reads FYNNEI. The trim removed 7 bases at V and 3 bases at J, leaving 9 bases unmatched. The chain combines TRBV2 with TRBJ2-1, with TRBD2 identical over 10 bases. This clonotype was obtained from a man aged 45-60 years who received an inactivated influenza vaccine. The sample in question was PBMCs from blood, obtained around two weeks before vaccination. The CDR3 bases are TGTGCCAGCAAGGGACTAGCGATCCGAATCTACAATGAGCAGTTCTTC. This translates into CASKGLAIRIYNEQFF.